This T cell receptor (beta chain) is drawn from a study of persistence of HIV-infected CD4 T cells. Sequencing used immunoSEQ version 4 in survey mode. Sequenced by immunoSEQ multiplex PCR; TCRdb stores in-frame clones only, minus some. The table shows around 24,000 clones, with roughly 70% occurring only once. To note about this clone: What it recognizes is unknown.

Cells were stimulated with overlapping HIV-1 Gag 15-mer peptides. Sorting selected CD4+ T cells upregulating both CD40 ligand and CD69. This CDR3 comprises 14 residues. Between the trimmed V and J ends, which lost 2 bases and 4 bases, there was a span of 11 bases. The material sequenced was CD4+ T cells sorted from PBMCs after roughly 20-hour stimulation, taken from a patient who received antiretroviral therapy. V gene TRBV23-1 combines with J gene TRBJ1-2; tentative D call: TRBD1 (5 bases). TRBV23-1 is classed as an ORF, of uncertain function. This sequence originates from an adult man with HIV who was CMV-seropositive. The DNA of the CDR3 is TGCGCCAGCAGTCAACAGGGTGGGACCTATGGCTACACCTTC. Encoded protein: CASSQQGGTYGYTF.